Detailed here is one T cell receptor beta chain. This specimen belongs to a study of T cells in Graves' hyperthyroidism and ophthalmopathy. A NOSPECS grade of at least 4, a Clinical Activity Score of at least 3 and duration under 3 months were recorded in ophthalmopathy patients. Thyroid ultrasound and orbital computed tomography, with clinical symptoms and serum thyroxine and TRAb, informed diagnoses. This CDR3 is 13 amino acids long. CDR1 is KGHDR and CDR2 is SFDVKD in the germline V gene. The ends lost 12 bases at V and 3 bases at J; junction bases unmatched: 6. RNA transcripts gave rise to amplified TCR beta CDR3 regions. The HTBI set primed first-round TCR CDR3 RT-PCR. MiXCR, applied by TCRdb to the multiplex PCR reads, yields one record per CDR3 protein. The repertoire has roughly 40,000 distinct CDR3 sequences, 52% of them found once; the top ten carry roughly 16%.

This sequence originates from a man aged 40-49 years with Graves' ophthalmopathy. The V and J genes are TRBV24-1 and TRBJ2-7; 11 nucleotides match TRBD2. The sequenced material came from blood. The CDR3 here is CAGSSGRLYEQYF. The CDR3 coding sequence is TGTGCCGGCTCTAGCGGGAGGCTCTACGAGCAGTACTTC.